This is a list of T cell receptor beta chains from one sample in a study of OX40 agonist ivuxolimab in advanced cancers. Repertoires were generated with immunoSEQ multiplex PCR, while TCRdb's copy carries only in-frame clones and drops some. Among tens of thousands of clones listed, about 88% were seen once. Material: CD4+ or CD8+ T cells sorted from blood, obtained in a trial of the OX40 agonist ivuxolimab. The receptors come from an adult with an advanced solid tumor such as melanoma, head and neck, liver or kidney cancer. Both conserved end residues are part of each CDR3. The D gene is left open where the match is weak. Size is stated for part of the rows, as once, few or many counts, or as a class when the clone is expanded.

v_gene	abundance	j_gene	d_gene	CDR3nt	CDR3aa
TRBV6-1	.	TRBJ1-1	.	TGTGCCAGCAGTGAATGGACGGAGGACACTGAAGCTTTCTTT	CASSEWTEDTEAFF
TRBV2	.	TRBJ2-5	.	TGTGCCAGCAGTGAAGAGGATCGGCCTGCCTTCCAAGAGACCCAGTACTTC	CASSEEDRPAFQETQYF
TRBV9	.	TRBJ2-3	TRBD2	TGTGCCAGCAGGCGTAAGAGGAGGGGACTAGCGGGTTTCACAGATACGCAGTATTTT	CASRRKRRGLAGFTDTQYF
TRBV29-1	.	TRBJ1-1	.	TGCAGCGCCCTGGGGGGCACTGAAGCTTTCTTT	CSALGGTEAFF
TRBV2	.	TRBJ2-7	.	TGTGCCAGCAGACCGACGGATACCTACGAGCAGTACTTC	CASRPTDTYEQYF
TRBV28	.	TRBJ2-2	TRBD2	TGTGCCAGCAGTTCATTAGCGGGAGGGTCCCTCACTACCCGGGAGCTGTTTTTT	CASSSLAGGSLTTRELFF
TRBV5-6	once	TRBJ2-3	TRBD2	TGTGCCAGCAGCCCGGGACTAGCGGGAGGGGAGGATACGCAGTATTTT	CASSPGLAGGEDTQYF
TRBV18	.	TRBJ1-2	TRBD1	TGTGCCAGCTCACCACCAGGGACAGGATACCTCTATGGCTACACCTTC	CASSPPGTGYLYGYTF
TRBV19	.	TRBJ1-1	.	TGTGCCAGTAGTATAGATTATCAGGGGACTGAAGCTTTCTTT	CASSIDYQGTEAFF
TRBV6-6	.	TRBJ2-7	TRBD2	TGTGCCAGCATAGCGGGAGGAGAGGTCTACGAGCAGTACTTC	CASIAGGEVYEQYF
TRBV27	.	TRBJ2-1	.	TGTGCCAGCAGTTTATCGTGGGGACCACTCTACAATGAGCAGTTCTTC	CASSLSWGPLYNEQFF
TRBV5-6	.	TRBJ2-5	TRBD1	TGTGCCAGCAGCTCGAGGGAACAGGGGTATCAAGAGACCCAGTACTTC	CASSSREQGYQETQYF
TRBV13	.	TRBJ2-1	TRBD2	TGTGCCACCCGGGGGACTAGCGGGACCAATGAGCAGTTCTTC	CATRGTSGTNEQFF
TRBV9	.	TRBJ2-7	TRBD2	TGTGCCAGCAGCGTAGCGGCTAGCGGGAACTACGAGCAGTACTTC	CASSVAASGNYEQYF
TRBV19	.	TRBJ2-3	.	TGTGCCAGTAGTCCAGGGGTGCGGGGGCAGTATTTT	CASSPGVRGQYF
TRBV7-9	.	TRBJ2-7	TRBD2	TGTGCCAGCAGCTTATGGGGAGGGCGTGGGTTCTACGAGCAGTACTTC	CASSLWGGRGFYEQYF
TRBV11-2	.	TRBJ2-1	TRBD2	TGTGCCAGCAGCCCTAGCGGGAGGGCCTACAATGAGCAGTTCTTC	CASSPSGRAYNEQFF
TRBV2	.	TRBJ2-3	TRBD2	TGTGCCAGCAGTGAAGTAGCGGGAGATACGCAGTATTTT	CASSEVAGDTQYF
TRBV10-2	.	TRBJ1-1	.	TGCGCCAGCAGTTCATGGGGTGAATTAGAAGCTTTCTTT	CASSSWGELEAFF
TRBV19	few	TRBJ1-2	.	TGTGCCAGTGAAGGAACAGGAGAGGACTATGGCTACACCTTC	CASEGTGEDYGYTF
TRBV4-3	.	TRBJ2-1	.	TGCGCCAGCAGCCAAGTAAATGAGCAGTTCTTC	CASSQVNEQFF
TRBV6-1	.	TRBJ2-7	TRBD2	TGTGCCAGCGGGAGGGCCTCCTACGAGCAGTACTTC	CASGRASYEQYF
TRBV6-6	.	TRBJ1-2	TRBD1	TGTGCCAGCAGAGATTACCGGGACAGGGATTTTGGCTACACCTTC	CASRDYRDRDFGYTF
TRBV13	.	TRBJ2-7	.	TGTGCCAGCAGCCTGAGCTCCTACGAGCAGTACTTC	CASSLSSYEQYF
TRBV28	.	TRBJ2-3	.	TGTGCCGAAAGCGGGACAGCTAGCACAGATACGCAGTATTTT	CAESGTASTDTQYF
TRBV11-2	.	TRBJ2-7	.	TGTGCCAGCAGCTTAGGGACTGAGGAGTACGAGCAGTACTTC	CASSLGTEEYEQYF
TRBV29-1	.	TRBJ2-1	TRBD2	TGCAGCGTTTTGGCTAGCGGAGGGGAGTGGAATGAGCAGTTCTTC	CSVLASGGEWNEQFF
TRBV28	.	TRBJ2-3	TRBD2	TGTGCCAGCAGGGGAACGGGAGGCCGAGAAGATACGCAGTATTTT	CASRGTGGREDTQYF
TRBV19	once	TRBJ2-1	.	TGTGCCAGTAGTATCCGTGGGTCCGATGAGCAGTTCTTC	CASSIRGSDEQFF
TRBV7-3	once	TRBJ2-5	.	TGTGCCAGCAGCCCGACCGGAGGGGGCCAAGAGACCCAGTACTTC	CASSPTGGGQETQYF
TRBV4-3	.	TRBJ2-1	.	TGCGCCAGCAGCCAAGATCGACAAGCGGGCCCGGGAGCCTACAATGAGCAGTTCTTC	CASSQDRQAGPGAYNEQFF
TRBV5-6	.	TRBJ2-7	.	TGTGCCAGCAGCTGGCAAAATAGGAACATCTACGAGCAGTACTTC	CASSWQNRNIYEQYF
TRBV4-3	.	TRBJ2-2	.	TGCGCCAGCAGCCAAGATAGGACCGGGGAGCTGTTTTTT	CASSQDRTGELFF
TRBV2	.	TRBJ2-1	.	TGTGCCAGCAGTGAAACAGATCTAAGGGACATTGCATCCTCCAATGAGCAGTTCTTC	CASSETDLRDIASSNEQFF
TRBV7-8	.	TRBJ2-1	TRBD1	TGTGCCAGCAGCTTAGAACAGGGGGTCTACAATGAGCAGTTCTTC	CASSLEQGVYNEQFF
TRBV19	.	TRBJ1-3	.	TGTGCCAGTAGTAGATCCCAGGTGGACGGATGGAACACCATATATTTT	CASSRSQVDGWNTIYF
TRBV7-9	.	TRBJ2-7	TRBD2	TGTGCCAGCAGCTTAGCCAGCGGGAGTGGATACGAGCAGTACTTC	CASSLASGSGYEQYF
TRBV6-5	.	TRBJ1-5	TRBD1	TGTGCCAGCAGGACAGGGAATCAGCCCCAGCATTTT	CASRTGNQPQHF
TRBV2	once	TRBJ2-1	TRBD2	TGTGCCAGCATGGACCTAGCGGGATACAATGAGCAGTTCTTC	CASMDLAGYNEQFF